This T cell receptor beta chain was sequenced in a study of molecular identifiers for immune sequencing clone quantification. Study information: Four portions were sequenced after RNA from roughly 21,000 or 96,000 naive CD8 cells was split five ways in replicates.

One entry per CDR3 protein results from TCRdb running MiXCR on the PCR reads. The table has about 510,000 distinct CDR3 sequences, 20% to 25% seen once; the top ten hold about 0.8%. This CDR3 is built from 13 residues. The V end was cut by 10 bases, the J end by 6 bases, with 16 bases between. Germline values: CDR1 KGHDR, CDR2 SFDVKD. Preparation of naive CD8 libraries involved roughly 20,000 to 1,000,000 sorted cells and 10%, 30% or 50% RNA. This clonotype was detected a few times. The chain carries TRBV24-1 and TRBJ2-3, with a weak D call TRBD2 (6 bases). Sequencing was carried out using naive CD8+ T cells from blood, with Jurkat cell RNA spiked in. Subset in this sample: FACS-sorted CD8+CD4-CCR7+CD45RA+ naive T cells. The TCR originated in a human donor in good health. Some libraries in this study had Jurkat cell RNA spiked in. CDR3 bases: TGTGCCACAGCTGGGGACTGGGCGGATACGCAGTATTTT. This translates into CATAGDWADTQYF.